The subject of this entry is one TCR beta chain. Its antigen is unknown. PCR used 60 Vbeta primers and 13 Jbeta primers. Repertoires were generated with immunoSEQ multiplex PCR, while TCRdb's copy carries only in-frame clones and drops some. The sample lists approximately 150,000 clones; about 77% were seen once. The source of the sample is a study of cytomegalovirus exposure and HLA in healthy donors. Study outcomes and limitations: It was shown in a later analysis that HLA-associated TCR beta chains were more clonally expanded than other, equally common chains.

Regarding donors, all were healthy bone marrow donors. Each donor was nominally healthy when sampled (though unrecorded immune exposures were likely). From germline, CDR1 is SGHRS and CDR2 YFSETQ. V lost 0 bases, J lost 3 bases, and 6 bases stayed unmatched. This CDR3 spans 16 amino acids. The clonotype was recovered from a female donor in good health and CMV-seronegative. Sequencing was performed on PBMCs. V gene TRBV5-1 combines with J gene TRBJ1-1; 9 bases line up with TRBD1. CDR3: CASSLGQGVAYTEAFF. In DNA form, the CDR3 reads TGCGCCAGCAGCTTGGGACAGGGGGTTGCATACACTGAAGCTTTCTTT. The variable domain in full, with the rest retrieved from reference TRBV5-1 and TRBJ1-1, is KAGVTQTPRYLIKTRGQQVTLSCSPISGHRSVSWYQQTPGQGLQFLFEYFSETQRNKGNFPGRFSGRQFSNSRSEMNVSTLELGDSALYLCASSLGQGVAYTEAFFGQGTRLTVV.